The 27 T cell receptor beta chains below come from one sample, sequenced in a study of blood T cell repertoires in COVID-19 (dated by TCRdb to the early 2020s). Library preparation used the immunoSEQ multiplex PCR assay. In its TCRdb copy, this immuneACCESS table keeps in-frame sequences only and misses some clones. Where compared with another copy, unresolved V genes explain less than half of these, and the others have no known cause. The table for this sample lists around 100,000 clones; more than 75% of them were counted only once. The ten largest clones add up to roughly 8.2% of the sample. Source material: peripheral blood. Source of these receptors: a man between 65 and 85 years old with acute or convalescent COVID-19.

The genes are TRBV3-1 (or the pseudogene TRBV3-2) and TRBJ2-2; D gene ambiguous. The CDR3 runs to 14 residues. CDR1 and CDR2 from the germline V gene are LGHDT and YNNKEL (reference sequence). Trimming pared 4 bases from V and 1 base from J, leaving 7 bases between. The DNA for the CDR3 is TGTGCCAGCAGCCGGCGGATGAACACCGGGGAGCTGTTTTTT. This sequence encodes CASSRRMNTGELFF.

The chain uses TRBV3-1 (or the pseudogene TRBV3-2) and TRBJ1-5, with 7 bases matching TRBD1. The CDR3 covers 15 residues. Germline V lookup: CDR1 LGHDT, CDR2 YNNKEL (reference sequence). The J segment lost 7 bases and the V segment lost 0 bases, leaving 6 bases of the junction unmatched. CDR3 region: CASSQDRGGIQPQHF. Written as DNA, the CDR3 is TGTGCCAGCAGCCAAGATCGAGGGGGCATACAGCCCCAGCATTTT.

The V and J genes are TRBV5-6 and TRBJ1-2; D call uncertain. Germline assignment: CDR1 SGHDT and CDR2 YYEEEE. The V end was cut by 1 base, the J end by 8 bases, with 9 bases between. This CDR3 is 12 amino acids long. CDR3 amino acids: CASSLLVEGYTF. CDR3 DNA sequence: TGTGCCAGCAGCTTGTTGGTGGAGGGCTACACCTTC.

The genes are TRBV7-6 and TRBJ2-1, with TRBD2 matching over 12 bases. This CDR3 has 16 residues. J was trimmed by 7 bases and V by 4 bases; bases with no gene match: 8. In germline, CDR1 is SGHVS, CDR2 FNYEAQ. CDR3 amino acids: CASSSILTSGGNEQFF. The DNA for the CDR3 is TGTGCCAGCAGCTCCATATTGACTAGCGGGGGTAATGAGCAGTTCTTC.

The chain recombines TRBV18 with TRBJ1-1, with 7 bases matching TRBD1. CDR1 KGHSH and CDR2 LQKENI come from the germline V gene. J lost 3 bases, V lost 4 bases, and 8 bases had no gene match. The CDR3 is 15 amino acids. CDR3 in amino acids: CASSQGQTEYTEAFF. Written as DNA, the CDR3 is TGTGCCAGCTCACAGGGACAGACGGAGTACACTGAAGCTTTCTTT.

The chain has TRBV30 and TRBJ1-6; 8 bases line up with TRBD1. V was pared by 2 bases and J by 9 bases, with 3 bases of the junction left unmatched. This CDR3 is built from 13 residues. CDR1 and CDR2 (germline): GTSNPN, SVGIG (reference sequence). CDR3 in amino acids: CAWSTQGVSPLHF. Here the CDR3 DNA reads TGTGCCTGGAGTACACAGGGGGTTTCACCCCTCCACTTT.

This clone was seen more than once but under ten times. A read error may account for a junction end that differs from germline. The chain links TRBV5-1 to TRBJ2-2; maybe TRBD2 (5 bases). The V gene's germline CDR1 is SGHRS and CDR2 YFSETQ. This CDR3 has 14 amino acids. The CDR3 sequence is CASSPDGNPGELFF. As DNA, the CDR3 is TGCGCCAGCAGCCCGGACGGGAACCCCGGGGAGCTGTTTTTT.

Note on this clone: The same CDR3 can be traced to other DNA sequences in this sample. The chain combines TRBV15 with TRBJ1-3; 7 bases map to TRBD1. This CDR3 has 15 residues. CDR1 is LNHNV and CDR2 is YYDKDF in the germline V gene (reference sequence). Trimming at V came to 0 bases and at J to 4 bases, leaving 3 bases not matched to a gene. DNA of the CDR3: TGTGCCACCAGCAGAGACAGGGGGTCGGGAAACACCATATATTTT. Protein: CATSRDRGSGNTIYF.

The V gene is TRBV9, the J gene TRBJ2-3; D may be TRBD2 (6 bases). The CDR3 spans 14 residues. CDR1 SGDLS and CDR2 YYNGEE come from the germline V gene. V was cut by 1 base and J by 4 bases, with 10 bases left in between. The DNA of the CDR3 is TGTGCCAGCAGCGTAACCGGGAGCGCAGATACGCAGTATTTT. It encodes CASSVTGSADTQYF.

The chain is built from TRBV6-1 and TRBJ1-5; tentatively, D is TRBD1 (6 bases). Germline loops: CDR1 MNHNS, CDR2 SASEGT. V was pared by 3 bases and J by 3 bases, with 9 bases between. The CDR3 runs 14 residues. The CDR3 here is CASSDRDTNQPQHF. The CDR3 DNA sequence: TGTGCCAGCAGTGACCGGGACACCAATCAGCCCCAGCATTTT.

The chain uses TRBV5-1 and TRBJ1-1, with 9 bases lining up with TRBD1. Germline V lookup: CDR1 SGHRS, CDR2 YFSETQ. With 2 bases clipped from V and 6 bases from J, the junction kept 5 bases outside the gene matches. This CDR3 is built from 14 residues. CDR3: CASSLGTGRPEAFF. The CDR3, as DNA: TGCGCCAGCAGCTTAGGGACAGGGAGGCCTGAAGCTTTCTTT.

V gene TRBV18 combines with J gene TRBJ1-1; 8 bases agree with TRBD1. After removal of 5 bases from V and 5 bases from J, the junction contained 7 bases not matched to a gene. The germline V gene encodes CDR1 KGHSH and CDR2 LQKENI. The CDR3 loop spans 14 amino acids. The CDR3 protein is CASSAGQGGTEAFF. As DNA, the CDR3 is TGTGCCAGCTCAGCCGGACAGGGAGGAACTGAAGCTTTCTTT.

With regard to this clone: The same CDR3 can be traced to other DNA sequences in this sample. V and J are TRBV28 and TRBJ2-7; 11 bases agree with TRBD2. CDR1 and CDR2 from the germline V gene are MDHEN and SYDVKM. The CDR3 spans 13 residues. V lost 5 bases, J lost 4 bases, and 1 base stayed unmatched. The CDR3 region is CASSRTSGYEQYF. The CDR3 DNA reads as TGTGCCAGCAGTAGGACTAGCGGGTACGAGCAGTACTTC.

This clone was recorded only once. The chain has TRBV7-2 and TRBJ2-6; unclear D gene. Germline CDR1 and CDR2: SGHTA and FQGNSA. Trimming took off 4 bases at V and 1 base at J, with 17 bases between the two ends. This CDR3 spans 18 amino acids. This CDR3 reads CASSYARVHPSGANVLTF. In DNA, the CDR3 is TGTGCCAGCAGCTATGCCCGGGTACACCCTTCTGGGGCCAACGTCCTGACTTTC.

The chain uses TRBV18 and TRBJ1-2; D unclear. This CDR3 spans 13 amino acids. CDR1 and CDR2 from the germline V gene are KGHSH and LQKENI. Trimming removed 2 bases at V and 6 bases at J, with 10 bases between. The CDR3 loop is CASSPMGSDGYTF. The CDR3 DNA reads as TGTGCCAGCTCACCAATGGGGAGTGATGGCTACACCTTC.

V gene TRBV5-1 combines with J gene TRBJ2-1, with 12 bases identical to TRBD1. The CDR3 is made up of 14 amino acids. V lost 4 bases and J lost 10; bases outside the gene matches: 6. From germline, CDR1 is SGHRS and CDR2 YFSETQ. The CDR3 bases are TGCGCCAGCAGCACGGGGACAGGGGGCAGCGAGCAGTTCTTC. Amino acid sequence: CASSTGTGGSEQFF.

This clone has just a few counts. V and J are TRBV28 and TRBJ1-1; D unresolved. In germline, CDR1 is MDHEN, CDR2 SYDVKM. The CDR3 consists of 13 residues. The V end lost 8 bases, the J end lost 1 base, and 11 bases lay between the germline ends. The CDR3 nucleotides are TGTGCCAGCCTTGGCAGAAAGAACACTGAAGCTTTCTTT. Protein: CASLGRKNTEAFF.

This chain uses TRBV6-4 with TRBJ1-1, with D hard to call. The V end was cut by 4 bases, the J end by 3 bases, with 12 bases between. The CDR3 totals 14 residues. Germline loops: CDR1 MRHNA, CDR2 SNTAGT. The CDR3 sequence: CASSVGVGYTEAFF. The DNA for the CDR3 is TGTGCCAGCAGTGTCGGGGTAGGTTACACTGAAGCTTTCTTT.

This chain connects TRBV11-2 to TRBJ1-6; 7 positions agree with TRBD1. This CDR3 is built from 13 residues. Germline CDR1 and CDR2: SGHAT and FQNNGV. The V gene end was trimmed by 4 bases and the J gene end by 10 bases; junction bases not matched to a gene: 4. CDR3 sequence: CASSYRTGSPLHF. CDR3 bases: TGTGCCAGCAGCTACCGGACAGGATCACCCCTCCACTTT.

This clone was detected only once. The CDR3 loop reads CASSPQTTDTQYF. The CDR3 DNA reads TGTGCCAGCAGCCCACAGACCACAGATACGCAGTATTTT. The V gene is TRBV11-1, the J gene TRBJ2-3; D not resolved. V gave up 5 bases and J gave up 2 bases, with 8 bases separating them. Germline V lookup: CDR1 SGHAT, CDR2 FQDESV (reference sequence). The CDR3 spans 13 residues.

This chain joins TRBV28 and TRBJ1-5, with D hard to call. V was trimmed by 3 bases and J by 1 base, leaving 10 bases between them. Germline loops: CDR1 MDHEN, CDR2 SYDVKM. CDR3 size: 15 residues. CDR3 region: CASSFMGWSNQPQHF. In DNA, the CDR3 is TGTGCCAGCAGTTTTATGGGCTGGAGCAATCAGCCCCAGCATTTT.

The gene calls are TRBV5-6 and TRBJ1-1, with D perhaps matching TRBD1 (6 bases). Between the trimmed V and J ends, which lost 1 base and 0 bases, there was a span of 10 bases. Germline V gives CDR1 SGHDT, CDR2 YYEEEE. This CDR3 is built from 15 residues. The CDR3 spells CASSLIGTMNTEAFF. For the CDR3, the DNA is TGTGCCAGCAGCTTGATCGGGACAATGAACACTGAAGCTTTCTTT. Drawing the rest from reference TRBV5-6 and TRBJ1-1, the complete variable domain is DAGVTQSPTHLIKTRGQQVTLRCSPKSGHDTVSWYQQALGQGPQFIFQYYEEEERQRGNFPDRFSGHQFPNYSSELNVNALLLGDSALYLCASSLIGTMNTEAFFGQGTRLTVV.

The rearrangement links TRBV6-1 to TRBJ1-5, with D hard to call. Germline values: CDR1 MNHNS, CDR2 SASEGT. The length of the CDR3 is 14 residues. Trimming pared 0 bases from V and 0 bases from J, leaving 3 bases between. The CDR3 DNA reads as TGTGCCAGCAGTGAAGCTTATAGCAATCAGCCCCAGCATTTT. This sequence encodes CASSEAYSNQPQHF.

The genes are TRBV5-4 and TRBJ2-2; D is unresolved. The CDR3 runs 17 residues. CDR1 and CDR2 (germline): SGHNT, YYREEE (reference sequence). Trimming shortened V by 0 bases and J by 5 bases, and 17 bases separated the two germline ends. The CDR3 bases are TGTGCCAGCAGCTTGGATCTTGTGCTTGGGCTTACCGGGGAGCTGTTTTTT. This codes for CASSLDLVLGLTGELFF.

The J gene is TRBJ2-7, the V gene TRBV6-5; 8 positions agree with TRBD1. The V gene's germline CDR1 is MNHEY and CDR2 SVGAGI. The CDR3 is made up of 13 amino acids. Trimming removed 6 bases from V and 11 bases from J; junction bases left unmatched: 12. CDR3 DNA sequence: TGTGCCAGCAGAGGACAGGGAGGAAGGGTGGAGTACTTC. It encodes CASRGQGGRVEYF.

This clone was seen just once. This chain uses TRBV2 with TRBJ2-1, with D maybe TRBD1 (6 bases). The CDR3 runs to 15 residues. The V gene's germline CDR1 is SNHLY and CDR2 FYNNEI. Trimming took off 6 bases at V and 0 bases at J, with 12 bases between the two ends. This CDR3 reads CASSQDSFSYNEQFF. CDR3 DNA: TGTGCCAGCAGCCAGGACAGCTTCTCCTACAATGAGCAGTTCTTC.

The chain couples TRBV5-1 to TRBJ1-2; D is unresolved. CDR1 and CDR2 from the germline V gene are SGHRS and YFSETQ. The V and J ends lost 4 bases and 8 bases respectively, with 15 bases between them. The CDR3 runs to 13 residues. The CDR3 nucleotides read TGCGCCAGCAGCCCGGGATCGGAGGTGGGCTACACCTTC. This sequence encodes CASSPGSEVGYTF.